This entry lists 13 T cell receptor beta chains sequenced from one sample in a study of chemoradiotherapy in HPV16-positive cancers. The method was immunoSEQ multiplex PCR; TCRdb's version includes in-frame clones alone and lacks a portion of them. The profile shows roughly 14,000 clones, roughly 89% of them singletons. Sequencing used tumor tissue, obtained from a patient who underwent chemoradiotherapy. The source of these receptors is a human donor with HPV-associated anogenital cancer.

This clone was recorded once. The chain couples TRBV6-1 to TRBJ1-5; tentatively, D is TRBD1 (5 bases). The CDR3 sequence is 15 residues long. V lost 2 bases to trimming and J lost 3 bases, with 11 bases between them. CDR1 is MNHNS and CDR2 is SASEGT in the germline V gene. The CDR3 loop reads CASSEYEGNNQPQHF. The DNA for the CDR3 is TGTGCCAGCAGTGAATACGAGGGGAACAATCAGCCCCAGCATTTT.

The CDR3 reads CASAQPGQGIDEQFF. The CDR3, as DNA: TGCGCCAGCGCCCAGCCGGGACAGGGGATAGATGAGCAGTTCTTC. The rearrangement links TRBV10-2 to TRBJ2-1, with TRBD1 identical over 10 bases. Germline V gene lookup returns CDR1 WSHSY and CDR2 SAAADI. The ends lost 8 bases at V and 8 bases at J; junction bases unmatched: 12. CDR3 length: 15 amino acids.

The V and J genes are TRBV13 and TRBJ2-5; TRBD2 agrees at 10 bases. Germline CDR1 PRHDT, CDR2 FYEKMQ (reference sequence). V lost 4 bases to trimming and J lost 3 bases; unmatched junction nucleotides: 5. The CDR3 loop spans 15 amino acids. The CDR3 is CASSSGLAREETQYF. CDR3 nucleotides: TGTGCCAGCAGCTCGGGACTAGCGAGAGAAGAGACCCAGTACTTC.

The chain is built from TRBV19 and TRBJ2-2; TRBD1 or TRBD2 may be the D gene (6 bases each). V lost 3 bases and J lost 2, with 13 bases in between. CDR3 length equals 16 residues. Per germline, CDR1 LNHDA and CDR2 SQIVND (reference sequence). CDR3 sequence (DNA): TGTGCCAGTAGTATGGGGGGCTGGAGTAACACCGGGGAGCTGTTTTTT. Its translation is CASSMGGWSNTGELFF.

The chain uses TRBV6-5 and TRBJ1-2; D is ambiguous. The CDR3 spans 14 residues. The germline gives CDR1 MNHEY, CDR2 SVGAGI. The ends were cut back, 2 bases at V and 8 bases at J, with 15 bases in the middle. CDR3 nucleotide sequence: TGTGCCAGCAGTTACACCATATCAGGTCTCGGCTACACCTTC. It yields the protein CASSYTISGLGYTF.

This clone appeared a single time. V gene TRBV7-9 combines with J gene TRBJ1-1; 7 nucleotides align to TRBD1. This CDR3 spans 16 amino acids. Per germline, CDR1 SEHNR and CDR2 FQNEAQ (reference sequence). V gave up 5 bases and J gave up 6 bases; unmatched junction bases: 15. This CDR3 reads CASSPQYGTAVPEAFF. In nucleotides, the CDR3 is TGTGCCAGCAGCCCACAGTACGGGACAGCAGTTCCTGAAGCTTTCTTT.

The table lists this clone with a count of one. This chain joins TRBV7-2 and TRBJ2-7; 10 positions match TRBD2. Germline CDR1 and CDR2: SGHTA and FQGNSA. The junction had 3 bases not matched to a gene; V was cut back by 5 bases and J by 2 bases. There are 14 residues in the CDR3. This chain's CDR3 is CASSVSGRTYEQYF. DNA of the CDR3: TGTGCCAGCAGCGTTAGCGGGAGGACCTACGAGCAGTACTTC.

This sequence joins TRBV11-2 and TRBJ2-1; D might be TRBD2 (5 bases). Germline V gene lookup returns CDR1 SGHAT and CDR2 FQNNGV. The CDR3 spans 13 residues. The V gene lost 1 base and the J gene lost 6 bases, with 7 bases spanning the gap. The CDR3 DNA follows: TGTGCCAGCAGCTTAGCGCTAGCCAATGAGCAGTTCTTC. It codes for CASSLALANEQFF.

Note on this clone: The junction and the germline gene differ at one end; a read error may be behind it. The rearrangement links TRBV29-1 to TRBJ2-3; possibly TRBD1 or TRBD2 for D (5 bases each). The CDR3 runs to 14 residues. Germline CDR1 SQVTM, CDR2 ANQGSEA. The CDR3 sequence: CSVQDSLGGDTQYF. The CDR3 region has the DNA TGCAGCGTTCAAGACAGTCTTGGAGGAGATACGCAGTATTTT.

The chain employs TRBV9 and TRBJ2-3; 8 positions agree with TRBD1. This CDR3 is 16 amino acids long. The V segment lost 3 bases and the J segment 5 bases; nucleotides outside the gene matches: 11. Germline CDR1 reads SGDLS; CDR2 reads YYNGEE. CDR3 in DNA: TGTGCCAGCAGCGCGGCGACAGGGGATATAGGAGATACGCAGTATTTT. Amino acid sequence: CASSAATGDIGDTQYF.

This chain links TRBV7-2 with TRBJ2-3; the D gene is possibly TRBD2 (6 bases). The CDR3 extends over 13 amino acids. Germline CDR1 is SGHTA and CDR2 is FQGNSA. V lost 5 bases to trimming and J lost 2 bases, with 8 bases between them. The CDR3 DNA reads TGTGCCAGCAGCCGGGAGTACACAGATACGCAGTATTTT. As protein: CASSREYTDTQYF.

The chain combines TRBV11-3 with TRBJ2-1; D unresolved. Germline V gives CDR1 SGHNT, CDR2 YENEEA. This CDR3 comprises 13 residues. V lost 2 bases and J lost 6, with 8 bases in between. The DNA for the CDR3 is TGTGCCAGCAGCTTACTAGTACGCAATGAGCAGTTCTTC. Amino acids: CASSLLVRNEQFF.

V gene TRBV18 combines with J gene TRBJ1-2, with 8 bases that match TRBD1. CDR1 KGHSH and CDR2 LQKENI come from the germline V gene. J was trimmed by 0 bases and V by 6 bases; bases with no gene match: 9. The CDR3 loop spans 16 amino acids. The CDR3: CASSPWTGLSNYGYTF. CDR3 DNA sequence: TGTGCCAGCTCGCCCTGGACAGGGCTTTCTAACTATGGCTACACCTTC.